This is a list of T cell receptor beta chains from one sample in a study of post-analysis software for immune sequencing data. TCRdb reprocessed the PCR reads with MiXCR, giving one entry per CDR3 protein. This sample carries some 690,000 distinct CDR3 sequences, about 32% of them seen once, and the ten largest clones take roughly 0.54%. Sequenced material: blood. These receptors were taken from a girl aged 10 to 17 with multiple sclerosis. The CDR3 runs from the conserved cysteine through the conserved F or W. The D gene is left open where the match is weak. Not all rows give a size; the values are once, few, many and, for expanded clones, a class.

V: TRBV27; D: TRBD1; size: .; J: TRBJ1-2; DNA: TGTGCCAGCAGCCCGAGGACAGGGAGGTCGCAAGGCTACACCTTC; CDR3: CASSPRTGRSQGYTF
V: TRBV5-6; D: .; size: .; J: TRBJ1-4; DNA: TGTGCCAGCAACTCCAGTTGGAATGAAAAACTGTTTTTT; CDR3: CASNSSWNEKLFF
V: TRBV6-1; D: .; size: .; J: TRBJ2-6; DNA: TGTGCCAGCAGTCCACCCCTTGGGGTCTTTCGGGCCAACGTCCTGACTTTC; CDR3: CASSPPLGVFRANVLTF
V: TRBV20-1; D: TRBD2; size: few; J: TRBJ2-3; DNA: TGCAGAGGCGGACTAGCGGGCACAGATACGCAGTATTTT; CDR3: CRGGLAGTDTQYF
V: TRBV6-5; D: TRBD2; size: many; J: TRBJ2-3; DNA: TGTGCCAGCAGTCTAGCGGGGGGGATCACAGATACGCAGTATTTT; CDR3: CASSLAGGITDTQYF
V: TRBV3-1; D: .; size: .; J: TRBJ2-1; DNA: TGTGCCAGCCTACACCGGGACATCCCTGATGAGCAGTTCTTC; CDR3: CASLHRDIPDEQFF
V: TRBV19; D: TRBD1; size: few; J: TRBJ1-2; DNA: TGTGCCAGTAGTCCAAGCAGGACAGGGATGAATGGCTACACCTTC; CDR3: CASSPSRTGMNGYTF
V: TRBV12-3/TRBV12-4; D: .; size: .; J: TRBJ2-3; DNA: TGTGCCAGCAGTCCTAGGGACGGCCTGAGAAATACGCAGTATTTT; CDR3: CASSPRDGLRNTQYF
V: TRBV6-6; D: .; size: .; J: TRBJ2-5; DNA: TGTGCCAGCAGTCATGTTCAAGAGACCCAGTACTTC; CDR3: CASSHVQETQYF
V: TRBV4-3; D: .; size: .; J: TRBJ2-1; DNA: TGCGCCAGCAGCCAAGAGGGGGGCGGGCGAGGGAATGAGCAGTTCTTC; CDR3: CASSQEGGGRGNEQFF